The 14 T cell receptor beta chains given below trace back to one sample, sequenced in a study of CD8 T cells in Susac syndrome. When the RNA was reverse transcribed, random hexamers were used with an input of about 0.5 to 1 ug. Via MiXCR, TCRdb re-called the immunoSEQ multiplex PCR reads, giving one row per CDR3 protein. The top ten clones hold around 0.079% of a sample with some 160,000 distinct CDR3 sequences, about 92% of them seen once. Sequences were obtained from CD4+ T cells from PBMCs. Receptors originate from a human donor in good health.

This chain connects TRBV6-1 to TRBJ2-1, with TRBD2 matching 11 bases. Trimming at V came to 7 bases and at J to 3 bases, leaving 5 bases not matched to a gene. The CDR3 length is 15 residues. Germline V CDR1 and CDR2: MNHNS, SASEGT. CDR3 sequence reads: CASISGTSGYNEQFF. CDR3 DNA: TGTGCCAGCATCTCGGGGACTAGCGGCTACAATGAGCAGTTCTTC.

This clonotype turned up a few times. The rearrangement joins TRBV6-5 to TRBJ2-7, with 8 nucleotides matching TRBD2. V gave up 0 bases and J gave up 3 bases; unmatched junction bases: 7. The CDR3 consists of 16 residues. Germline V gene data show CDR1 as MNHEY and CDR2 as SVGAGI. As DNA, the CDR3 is TGTGCCAGCAGTTACTCGAGTAGCGGGGATTACTACGAGCAGTACTTC. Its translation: CASSYSSSGDYYEQYF.

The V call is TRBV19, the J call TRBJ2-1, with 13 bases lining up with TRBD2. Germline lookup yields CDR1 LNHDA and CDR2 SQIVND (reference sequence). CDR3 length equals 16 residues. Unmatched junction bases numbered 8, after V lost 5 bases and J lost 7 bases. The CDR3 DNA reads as TGTGCCAGTAGTTCCAGGACTAGCGGGAGTTGGAATGAGCAGTTCTTC. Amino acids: CASSSRTSGSWNEQFF.

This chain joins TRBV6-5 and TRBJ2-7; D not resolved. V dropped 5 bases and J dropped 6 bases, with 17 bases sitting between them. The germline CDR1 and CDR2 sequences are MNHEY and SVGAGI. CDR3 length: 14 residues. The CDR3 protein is CASSPSGPASEQYF. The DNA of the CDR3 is TGTGCCAGCAGTCCCTCAGGCCCCGCCAGCGAGCAGTACTTC.

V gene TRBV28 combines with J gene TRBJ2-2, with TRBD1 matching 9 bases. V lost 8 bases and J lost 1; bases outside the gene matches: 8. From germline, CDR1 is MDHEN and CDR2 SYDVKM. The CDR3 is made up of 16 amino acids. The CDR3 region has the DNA TGTGCCAGCCGCCCAACGGACAGGGGGAACACCGGGGAGCTGTTTTTT. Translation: CASRPTDRGNTGELFF.

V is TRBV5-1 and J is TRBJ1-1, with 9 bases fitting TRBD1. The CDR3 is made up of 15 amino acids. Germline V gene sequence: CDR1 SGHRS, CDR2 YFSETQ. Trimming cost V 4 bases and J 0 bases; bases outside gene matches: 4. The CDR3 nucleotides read TGCGCCAGCAGCGGGACAGGGATGTTGAACACTGAAGCTTTCTTT. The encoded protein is CASSGTGMLNTEAFF.

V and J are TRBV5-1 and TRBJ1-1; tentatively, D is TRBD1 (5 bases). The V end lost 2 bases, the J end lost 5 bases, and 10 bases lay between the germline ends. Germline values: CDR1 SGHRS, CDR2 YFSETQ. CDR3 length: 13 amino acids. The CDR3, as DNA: TGCGCCAGCAGCTTTATCAGGGCAACTGAAGCTTTCTTT. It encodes CASSFIRATEAFF.

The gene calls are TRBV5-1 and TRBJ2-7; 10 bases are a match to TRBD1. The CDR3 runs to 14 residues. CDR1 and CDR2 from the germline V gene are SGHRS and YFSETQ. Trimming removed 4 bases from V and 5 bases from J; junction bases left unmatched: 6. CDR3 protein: CASSIGTGANEQYF. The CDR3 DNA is TGCGCCAGCAGCATCGGGACAGGGGCGAACGAGCAGTACTTC.

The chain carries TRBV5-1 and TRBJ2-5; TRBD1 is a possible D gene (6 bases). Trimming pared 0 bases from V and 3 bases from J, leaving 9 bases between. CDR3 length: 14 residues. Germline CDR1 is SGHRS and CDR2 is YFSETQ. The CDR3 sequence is CASSLAAGEETQYF. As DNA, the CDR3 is TGCGCCAGCAGCTTGGCGGCAGGGGAAGAGACCCAGTACTTC. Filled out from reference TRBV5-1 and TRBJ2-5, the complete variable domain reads KAGVTQTPRYLIKTRGQQVTLSCSPISGHRSVSWYQQTPGQGLQFLFEYFSETQRNKGNFPGRFSGRQFSNSRSEMNVSTLELGDSALYLCASSLAAGEETQYFGPGTRLLVL.

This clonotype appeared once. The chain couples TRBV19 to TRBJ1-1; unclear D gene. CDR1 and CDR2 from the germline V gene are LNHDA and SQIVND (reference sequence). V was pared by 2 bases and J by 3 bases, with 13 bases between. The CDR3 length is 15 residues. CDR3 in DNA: TGTGCCAGTAGTATATCTGCAGTTTCAGACACTGAAGCTTTCTTT. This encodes CASSISAVSDTEAFF.

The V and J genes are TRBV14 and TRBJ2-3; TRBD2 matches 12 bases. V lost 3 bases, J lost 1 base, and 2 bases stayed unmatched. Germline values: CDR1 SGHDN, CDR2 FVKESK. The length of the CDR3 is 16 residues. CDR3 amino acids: CASSQRLAGGTDTQYF. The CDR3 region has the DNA TGTGCCAGCAGCCAGAGACTAGCGGGAGGCACAGATACGCAGTATTTT.

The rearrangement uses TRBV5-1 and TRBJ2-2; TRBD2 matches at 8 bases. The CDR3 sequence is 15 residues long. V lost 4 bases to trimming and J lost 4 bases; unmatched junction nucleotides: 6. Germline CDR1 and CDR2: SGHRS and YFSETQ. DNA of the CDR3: TGCGCCAGCAGCCCCGGGACTAGTCGCACCGGGGAGCTGTTTTTT. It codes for CASSPGTSRTGELFF.

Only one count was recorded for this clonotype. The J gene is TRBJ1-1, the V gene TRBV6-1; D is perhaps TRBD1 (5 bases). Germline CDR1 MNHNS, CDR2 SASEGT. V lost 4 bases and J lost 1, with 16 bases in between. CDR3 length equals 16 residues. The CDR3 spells CASSGGVSGTNTEAFF. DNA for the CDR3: TGTGCCAGCAGTGGGGGAGTTTCGGGGACGAACACTGAAGCTTTCTTT.

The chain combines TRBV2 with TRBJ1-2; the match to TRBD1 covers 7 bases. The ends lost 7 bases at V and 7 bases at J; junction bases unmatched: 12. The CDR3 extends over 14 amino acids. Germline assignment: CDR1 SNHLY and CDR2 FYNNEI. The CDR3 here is CASKETGTVSGYTF. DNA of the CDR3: TGTGCCAGCAAGGAGACAGGGACCGTTAGTGGCTACACCTTC.